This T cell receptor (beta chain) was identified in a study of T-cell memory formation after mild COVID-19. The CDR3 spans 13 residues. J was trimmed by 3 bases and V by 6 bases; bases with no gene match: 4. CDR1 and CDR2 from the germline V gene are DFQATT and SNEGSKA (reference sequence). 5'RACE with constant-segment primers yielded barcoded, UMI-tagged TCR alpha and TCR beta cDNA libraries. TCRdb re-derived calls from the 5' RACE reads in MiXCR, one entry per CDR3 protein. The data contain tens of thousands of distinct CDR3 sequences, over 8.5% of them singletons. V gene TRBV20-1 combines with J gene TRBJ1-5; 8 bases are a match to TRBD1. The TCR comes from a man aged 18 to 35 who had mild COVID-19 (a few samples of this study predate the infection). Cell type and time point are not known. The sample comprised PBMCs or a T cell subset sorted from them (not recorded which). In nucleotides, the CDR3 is TGCAGTGCAAAGACAGGGGTCAATCAGCCCCAGCATTTT. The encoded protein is CSAKTGVNQPQHF.